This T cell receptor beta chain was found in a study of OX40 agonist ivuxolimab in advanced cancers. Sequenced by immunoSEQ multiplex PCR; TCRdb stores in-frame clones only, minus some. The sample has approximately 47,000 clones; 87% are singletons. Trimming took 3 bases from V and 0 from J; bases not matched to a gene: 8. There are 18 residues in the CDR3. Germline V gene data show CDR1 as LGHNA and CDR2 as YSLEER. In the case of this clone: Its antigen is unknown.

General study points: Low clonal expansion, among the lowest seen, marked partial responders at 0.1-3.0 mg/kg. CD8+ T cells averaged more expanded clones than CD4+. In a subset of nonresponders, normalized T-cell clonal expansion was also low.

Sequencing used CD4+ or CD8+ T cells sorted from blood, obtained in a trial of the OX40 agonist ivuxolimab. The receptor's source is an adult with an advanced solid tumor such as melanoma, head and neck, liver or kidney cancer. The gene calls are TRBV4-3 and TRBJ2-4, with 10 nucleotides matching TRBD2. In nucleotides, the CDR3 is TGCGCCAGCAGCCAGGGGCTAGCGGGAGTCCAAGCCAAAAACATTCAGTACTTC. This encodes CASSQGLAGVQAKNIQYF.